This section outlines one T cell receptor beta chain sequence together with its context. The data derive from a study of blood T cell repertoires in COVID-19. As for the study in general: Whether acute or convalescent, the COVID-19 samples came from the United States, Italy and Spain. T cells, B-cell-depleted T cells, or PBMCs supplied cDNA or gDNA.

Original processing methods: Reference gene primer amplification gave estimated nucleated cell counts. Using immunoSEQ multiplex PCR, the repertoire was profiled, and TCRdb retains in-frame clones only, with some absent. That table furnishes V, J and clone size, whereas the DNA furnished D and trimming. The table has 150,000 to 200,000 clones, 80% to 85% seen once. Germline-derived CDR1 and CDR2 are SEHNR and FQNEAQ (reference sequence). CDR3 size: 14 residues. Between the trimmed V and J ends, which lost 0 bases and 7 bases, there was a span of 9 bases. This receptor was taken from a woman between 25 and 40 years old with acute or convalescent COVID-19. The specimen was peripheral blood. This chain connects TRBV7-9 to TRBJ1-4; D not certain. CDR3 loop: CASSLAGVGEKLFF. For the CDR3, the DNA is TGTGCCAGCAGCTTAGCCGGGGTGGGTGAAAAACTGTTTTTT.